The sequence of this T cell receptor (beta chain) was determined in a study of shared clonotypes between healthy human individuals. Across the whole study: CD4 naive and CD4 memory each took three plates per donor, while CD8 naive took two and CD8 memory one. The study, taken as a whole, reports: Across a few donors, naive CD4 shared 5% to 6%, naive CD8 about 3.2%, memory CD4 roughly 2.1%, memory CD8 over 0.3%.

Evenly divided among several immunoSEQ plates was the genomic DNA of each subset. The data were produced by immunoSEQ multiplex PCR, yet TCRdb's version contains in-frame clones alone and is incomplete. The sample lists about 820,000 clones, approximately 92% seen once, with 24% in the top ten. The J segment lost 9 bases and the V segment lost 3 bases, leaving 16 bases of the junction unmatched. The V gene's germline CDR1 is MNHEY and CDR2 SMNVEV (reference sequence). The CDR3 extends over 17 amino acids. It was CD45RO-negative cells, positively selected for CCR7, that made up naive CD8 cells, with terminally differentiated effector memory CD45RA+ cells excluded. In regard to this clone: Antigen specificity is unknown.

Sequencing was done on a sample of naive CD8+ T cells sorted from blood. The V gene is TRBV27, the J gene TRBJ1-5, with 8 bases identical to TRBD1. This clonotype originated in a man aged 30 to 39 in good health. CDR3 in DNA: TGTGCCAGCAGTTTGGTCTCGACAGGGGCAAAAATCTCGCCCCAGCATTTT. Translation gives CASSLVSTGAKISPQHF.